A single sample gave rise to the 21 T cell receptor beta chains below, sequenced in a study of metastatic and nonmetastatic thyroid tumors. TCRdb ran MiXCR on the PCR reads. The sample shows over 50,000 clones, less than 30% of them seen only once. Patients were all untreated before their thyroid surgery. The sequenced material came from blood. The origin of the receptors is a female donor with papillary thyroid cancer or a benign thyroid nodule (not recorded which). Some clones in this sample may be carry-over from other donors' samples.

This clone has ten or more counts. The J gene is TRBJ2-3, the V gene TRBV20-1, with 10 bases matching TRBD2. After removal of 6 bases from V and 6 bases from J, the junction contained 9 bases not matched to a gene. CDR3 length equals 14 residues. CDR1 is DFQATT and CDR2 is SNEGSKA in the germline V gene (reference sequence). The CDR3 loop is CSAPSGREGDTQYF. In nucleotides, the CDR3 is TGCAGTGCCCCCAGCGGGAGGGAGGGCGATACGCAGTATTTT.

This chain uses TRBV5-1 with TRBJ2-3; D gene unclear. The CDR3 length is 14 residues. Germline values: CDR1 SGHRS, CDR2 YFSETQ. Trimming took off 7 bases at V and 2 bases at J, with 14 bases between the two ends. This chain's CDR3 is CASGISGPTDTQYF. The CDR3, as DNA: TGCGCCAGCGGGATCTCTGGGCCCACAGATACGCAGTATTTT.

This CDR3 is CASSPVRQDDNEKLFF. The CDR3 nucleotides read TGTGCCAGCTCACCAGTTCGGCAGGACGACAATGAAAAACTGTTTTTT. This rearrangement joins TRBV18 to TRBJ1-4; D is undetermined. The V gene's germline CDR1 is KGHSH and CDR2 LQKENI. Trimming stripped 2 bases from V and 5 bases from J, with 15 bases between. CDR3 size: 16 residues.

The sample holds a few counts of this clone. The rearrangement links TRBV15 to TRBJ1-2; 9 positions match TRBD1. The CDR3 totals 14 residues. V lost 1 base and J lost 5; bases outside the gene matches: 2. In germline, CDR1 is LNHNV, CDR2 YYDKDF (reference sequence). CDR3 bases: TGTGCCACCAGCAGAGGGACAGGGGATTATGGCTACACCTTC. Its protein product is CATSRGTGDYGYTF.

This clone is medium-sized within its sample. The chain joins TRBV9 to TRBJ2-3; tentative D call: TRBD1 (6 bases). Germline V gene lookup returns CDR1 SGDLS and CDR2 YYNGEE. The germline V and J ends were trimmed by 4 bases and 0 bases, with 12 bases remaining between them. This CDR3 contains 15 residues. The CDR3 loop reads CASSTWTASTDTQYF. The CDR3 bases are TGTGCCAGCAGCACCTGGACAGCGAGCACAGATACGCAGTATTTT.

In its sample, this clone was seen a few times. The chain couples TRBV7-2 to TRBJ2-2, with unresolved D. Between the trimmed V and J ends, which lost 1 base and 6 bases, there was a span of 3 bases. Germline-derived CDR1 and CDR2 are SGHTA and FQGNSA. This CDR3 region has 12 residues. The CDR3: CASSLGSGELFF. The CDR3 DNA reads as TGTGCCAGCAGCTTAGGGTCCGGGGAGCTGTTTTTT. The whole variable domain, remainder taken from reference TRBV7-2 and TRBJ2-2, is GAGVSQSPSNKVTEKGKDVELRCDPISGHTALYWYRQSLGQGLEFLIYFQGNSAPDKSGLPSDRFSAERTGGSVSTLTIQRTQQEDSAVYLCASSLGSGELFFGEGSRLTVL.

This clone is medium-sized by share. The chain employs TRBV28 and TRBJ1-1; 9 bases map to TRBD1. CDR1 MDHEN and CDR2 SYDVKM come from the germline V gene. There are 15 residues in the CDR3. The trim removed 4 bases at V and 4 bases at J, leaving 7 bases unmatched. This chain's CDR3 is CASSSSGTGLTEAFF. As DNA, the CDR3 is TGTGCCAGCAGTTCCTCCGGGACAGGGCTCACTGAAGCTTTCTTT. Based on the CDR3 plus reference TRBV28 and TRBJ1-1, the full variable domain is DVKVTQSSRYLVKRTGEKVFLECVQDMDHENMFWYRQDPGLGLRLIYFSYDVKMKEKGDIPEGYSVSREKKERFSLILESASTNQTSMYLCASSSSGTGLTEAFFGQGTRLTVV.

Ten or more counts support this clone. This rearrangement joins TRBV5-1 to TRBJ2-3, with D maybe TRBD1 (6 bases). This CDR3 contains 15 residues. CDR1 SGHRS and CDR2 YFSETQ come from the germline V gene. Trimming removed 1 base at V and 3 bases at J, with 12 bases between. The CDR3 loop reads CASSLIQGGTDTQYF. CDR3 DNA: TGCGCCAGCAGCTTGATACAGGGTGGTACAGATACGCAGTATTTT.

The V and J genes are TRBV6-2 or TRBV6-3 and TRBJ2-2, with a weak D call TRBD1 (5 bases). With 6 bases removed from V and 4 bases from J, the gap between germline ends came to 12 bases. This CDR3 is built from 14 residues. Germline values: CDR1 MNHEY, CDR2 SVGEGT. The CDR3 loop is CASRNVGATGELFF. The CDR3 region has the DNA TGTGCCAGCAGAAACGTAGGGGCCACCGGGGAGCTGTTTTTT.

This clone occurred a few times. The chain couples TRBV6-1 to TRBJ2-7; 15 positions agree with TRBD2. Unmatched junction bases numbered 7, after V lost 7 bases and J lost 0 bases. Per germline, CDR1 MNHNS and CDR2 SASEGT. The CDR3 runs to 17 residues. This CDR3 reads CASIGLAGGPSSYEQYF. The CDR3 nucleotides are TGTGCCAGCATCGGACTAGCGGGAGGGCCTAGCTCCTACGAGCAGTACTTC.

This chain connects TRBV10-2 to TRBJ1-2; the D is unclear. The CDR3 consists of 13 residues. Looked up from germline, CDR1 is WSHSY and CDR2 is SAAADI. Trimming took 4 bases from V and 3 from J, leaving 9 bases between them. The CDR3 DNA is TGCGCCAGCAGTGGACTCCGCGACTATGGCTACACCTTC. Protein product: CASSGLRDYGYTF.

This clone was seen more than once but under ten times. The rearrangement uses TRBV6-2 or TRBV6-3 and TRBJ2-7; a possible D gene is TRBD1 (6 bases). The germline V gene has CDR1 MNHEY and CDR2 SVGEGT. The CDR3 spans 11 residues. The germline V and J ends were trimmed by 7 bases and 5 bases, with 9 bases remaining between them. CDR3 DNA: TGTGCCAGCACCTCAGGGGACGAGCAGTACTTC. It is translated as CASTSGDEQYF.

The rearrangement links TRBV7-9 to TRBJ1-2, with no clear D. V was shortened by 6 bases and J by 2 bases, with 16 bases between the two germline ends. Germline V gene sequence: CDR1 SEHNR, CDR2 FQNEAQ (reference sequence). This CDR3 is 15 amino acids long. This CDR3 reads CASSRPTRGNYGYTF. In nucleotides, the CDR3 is TGTGCCAGCAGTCGACCGACGCGGGGAAACTATGGCTACACCTTC.

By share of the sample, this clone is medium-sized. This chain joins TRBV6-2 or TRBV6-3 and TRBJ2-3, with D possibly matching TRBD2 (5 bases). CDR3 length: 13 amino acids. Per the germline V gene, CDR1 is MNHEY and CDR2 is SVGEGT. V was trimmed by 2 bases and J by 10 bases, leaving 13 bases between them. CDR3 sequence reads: CASSYERRKAQYF. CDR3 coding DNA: TGTGCCAGCAGTTACGAGAGGAGGAAGGCGCAGTATTTT.

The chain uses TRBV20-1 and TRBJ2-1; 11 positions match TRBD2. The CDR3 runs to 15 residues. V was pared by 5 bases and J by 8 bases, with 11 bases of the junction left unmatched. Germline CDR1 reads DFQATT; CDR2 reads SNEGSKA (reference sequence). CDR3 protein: CSAWNSGRASDEQFF. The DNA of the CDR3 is TGCAGTGCTTGGAATAGCGGGAGGGCAAGTGATGAGCAGTTCTTC.

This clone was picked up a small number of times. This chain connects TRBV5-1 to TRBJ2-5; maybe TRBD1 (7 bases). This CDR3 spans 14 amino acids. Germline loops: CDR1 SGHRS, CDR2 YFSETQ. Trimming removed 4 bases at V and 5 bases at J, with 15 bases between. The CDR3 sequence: CASSDTGAGETQYF. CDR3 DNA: TGCGCCAGCAGCGATACAGGGGCGGGGGAGACCCAGTACTTC.

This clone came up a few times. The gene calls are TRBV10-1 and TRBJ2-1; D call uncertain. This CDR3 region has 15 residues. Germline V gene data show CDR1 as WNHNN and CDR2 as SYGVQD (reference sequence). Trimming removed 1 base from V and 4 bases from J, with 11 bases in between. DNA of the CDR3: TGCGCCAGCAGTGAGTGGTGGGGAACTTACAATGAGCAGTTCTTC. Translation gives CASSEWWGTYNEQFF.

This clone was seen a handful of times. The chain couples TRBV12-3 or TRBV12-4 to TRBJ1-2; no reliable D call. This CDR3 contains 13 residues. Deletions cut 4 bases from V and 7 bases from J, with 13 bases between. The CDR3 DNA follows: TGTGCCAGCAGTTCGGGGTTACGGCGTGGCTACACCTTC. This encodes CASSSGLRRGYTF.

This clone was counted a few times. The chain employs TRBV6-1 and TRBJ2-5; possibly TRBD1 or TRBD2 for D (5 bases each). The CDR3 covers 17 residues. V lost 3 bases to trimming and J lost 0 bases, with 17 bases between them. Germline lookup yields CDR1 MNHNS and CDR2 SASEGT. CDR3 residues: CASSDSRDRPYQETQYF. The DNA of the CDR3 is TGTGCCAGCAGTGACTCCCGGGACCGCCCTTACCAAGAGACCCAGTACTTC.

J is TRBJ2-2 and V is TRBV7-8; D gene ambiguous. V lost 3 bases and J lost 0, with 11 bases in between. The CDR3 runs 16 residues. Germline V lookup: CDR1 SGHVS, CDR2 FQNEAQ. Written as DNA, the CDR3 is TGTGCCAGCAGCTTTTATAGCCAGGCGAACACCGGGGAGCTGTTTTTT. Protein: CASSFYSQANTGELFF.

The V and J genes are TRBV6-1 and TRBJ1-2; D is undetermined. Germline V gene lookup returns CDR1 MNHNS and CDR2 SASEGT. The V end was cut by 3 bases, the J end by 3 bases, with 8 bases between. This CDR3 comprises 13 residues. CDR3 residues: CASSDQTYYGYTF. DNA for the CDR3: TGTGCCAGCAGTGACCAGACCTACTATGGCTACACCTTC.